The 23 T cell receptor beta chains given below trace back to one sample, sequenced in a study of Ad26.COV2.S vaccination and SARS-CoV-2 variants. Here immunoSEQ multiplex PCR was the method, and the copy in TCRdb shows in-frame clones only, minus some. Among about 480,000 clones listed, roughly 89% were seen once. This sample's treatment: approximately 18 received Ad26.COV2.S at low or high dose, single or two shots; about 5 received placebo; per-sample allocation not given. On day 63 after the first injection, vaccine and placebo recipients gave samples. The sample consisted of peripheral blood, taken in a trial of Ad26.COV2.S vaccine versus placebo. These receptor sequences come from a person between 18 and 59 years old who received the Ad26.COV2.S COVID-19 vaccine or a placebo.

This chain connects TRBV7-3 to TRBJ1-1; D is ambiguous. The CDR3 consists of 14 residues. The V gene lost 4 bases and the J gene lost 3 bases, with 12 bases spanning the gap. Looked up from germline, CDR1 is SGHTA and CDR2 is FQGTGA. The CDR3 DNA reads as TGTGCCAGCAGCTCTAGCAGCTCCCACACTGAAGCTTTCTTT. It codes for CASSSSSSHTEAFF.

The count of this clone is one. The same CDR3 is also encoded by other DNA sequences in this sample. This chain joins TRBV5-1 and TRBJ2-2; D ambiguous. The germline gives CDR1 SGHRS, CDR2 YFSETQ. V lost 4 bases, J lost 6 bases, and 10 bases lay in between. This CDR3 spans 13 amino acids. Written as DNA, the CDR3 is TGCGCCAGCAGCCTGGATGGCGCCGGGGAGCTGTTTTTT. This encodes CASSLDGAGELFF. The full variable domain, its missing parts supplied by reference TRBV5-1 and TRBJ2-2, is KAGVTQTPRYLIKTRGQQVTLSCSPISGHRSVSWYQQTPGQGLQFLFEYFSETQRNKGNFPGRFSGRQFSNSRSEMNVSTLELGDSALYLCASSLDGAGELFFGEGSRLTVL.

The chain recombines TRBV3-1 (or the pseudogene TRBV3-2) with TRBJ2-5, with a possible D match to TRBD1 (6 bases). The CDR3 consists of 15 residues. The germline V gene has CDR1 LGHDT and CDR2 YNNKEL (reference sequence). Trimming stripped 0 bases from V and 4 bases from J, with 12 bases between. For the CDR3, the DNA is TGTGCCAGCAGCCAAGATTGGAACAGGGTAGAGACCCAGTACTTC. It codes for CASSQDWNRVETQYF.

The rearrangement joins TRBV6-5 to TRBJ2-1; D might be TRBD1 or TRBD2, each matching 6 bases. Germline V lookup: CDR1 MNHEY, CDR2 SVGAGI. The CDR3 runs to 14 residues. V lost 7 bases, J lost 6 bases, and 16 bases lay in between. CDR3 coding DNA: TGTGCCAGCAAGGAAGGGGGGAGCGGCAATGAGCAGTTCTTC. It translates to CASKEGGSGNEQFF.

The table lists this clone with a count of one. The V gene is TRBV24-1, the J gene TRBJ2-7; 9 nucleotides line up with TRBD2. The CDR3 is made up of 20 amino acids. With 1 base clipped from V and 2 bases from J, the junction kept 17 bases outside the gene matches. Germline loops: CDR1 KGHDR, CDR2 SFDVKD. CDR3 sequence: CATSDLKPLMGGRDPYEQYF. For the CDR3, the DNA is TGTGCCACCAGTGATTTAAAACCTCTTATGGGCGGGAGGGACCCCTACGAGCAGTACTTC.

This chain joins TRBV15 and TRBJ1-3; 9 nucleotides agree with TRBD1. CDR3 size: 14 residues. J was trimmed by 4 bases and V by 4 bases; bases with no gene match: 2. CDR1 is LNHNV, CDR2 YYDKDF, per germline (reference sequence). The CDR3 DNA reads TGTGCCACCAGCACGGGACAGGGAGGAAACACCATATATTTT. Its translation: CATSTGQGGNTIYF.

There are a few counts of this clone. The chain recombines TRBV19 with TRBJ2-7; TRBD1 agrees at 7 bases. V trimming: 5 bases; J trimming: 2 bases; junction bases outside the gene matches: 9. The CDR3 has 15 amino acids. CDR1 is LNHDA, CDR2 SQIVND, per germline (reference sequence). CDR3 sequence (DNA): TGTGCCAGTAGTCTCCGAGGGGGCGCTACCTACGAGCAGTACTTC. Its translation: CASSLRGGATYEQYF.

V is TRBV6-5 and J is TRBJ1-5; 9 bases match TRBD1. The CDR3 is made up of 15 amino acids. Germline V gene lookup returns CDR1 MNHEY and CDR2 SVGAGI. V shed 6 bases and J 4 bases; nucleotides not matched to a gene: 7. The CDR3 loop reads CASRPPGQGNQPQHF. The CDR3 bases are TGTGCCAGCAGACCCCCGGGACAGGGTAATCAGCCCCAGCATTTT.

This sequence joins TRBV7-2 and TRBJ2-7; the D gene is possibly TRBD2 (6 bases). The V gene's germline CDR1 is SGHTA and CDR2 FQGNSA. Trimming shortened V by 7 bases and J by 4 bases, and 17 bases separated the two germline ends. The CDR3 sequence is 14 residues long. The CDR3 sequence is CASKNEAGRYEQYF. In nucleotides, the CDR3 is TGTGCCAGCAAAAACGAGGCGGGGCGGTACGAGCAGTACTTC.

The chain couples TRBV11-1 to TRBJ2-1, with 10 bases fitting TRBD2. Germline V gene lookup returns CDR1 SGHAT and CDR2 FQDESV (reference sequence). J lost 7 bases, V lost 6 bases, and 9 bases had no gene match. This CDR3 contains 15 residues. DNA of the CDR3: TGTGCCAGCAGAATAGCGGGAGGAGGGGTAAATGAGCAGTTCTTC. Its translation is CASRIAGGGVNEQFF.

V is TRBV28 and J is TRBJ2-1; D is unclear. The V end lost 8 bases, the J end lost 6 bases, and 11 bases lay between the germline ends. The germline CDR1 and CDR2 sequences are MDHEN and SYDVKM. The CDR3 has 12 amino acids. The CDR3 coding sequence is TGTGCCAGCCGGGCCCCCCCCAATGAGCAGTTCTTC. It specifies CASRAPPNEQFF.

This chain links TRBV2 with TRBJ2-7, with D possibly matching TRBD1 (7 bases). From germline, CDR1 is SNHLY and CDR2 FYNNEI. V was trimmed by 8 bases and J by 5 bases, leaving 16 bases between them. CDR3 length equals 13 residues. The CDR3 region is CASRTGGENEQYF. The CDR3 DNA sequence: TGTGCCAGCCGGACAGGAGGGGAAAACGAGCAGTACTTC.

This chain links TRBV28 with TRBJ1-2, with D maybe TRBD1 (5 bases). The CDR3 totals 14 residues. Trimming pared 4 bases from V and 4 bases from J, leaving 13 bases between. Germline CDR1 reads MDHEN; CDR2 reads SYDVKM. The CDR3 DNA sequence: TGTGCCAGCAGTTCCCTCCAGGGTGGCTATGGCTACACCTTC. Protein product: CASSSLQGGYGYTF.

The chain employs TRBV7-2 and TRBJ1-2; 9 positions agree with TRBD1. The CDR3 consists of 13 residues. CDR1 is SGHTA, CDR2 FQGNSA, per germline. Trimming cost V 5 bases and J 7 bases; bases outside gene matches: 5. CDR3 DNA sequence: TGTGCCAGCAGCCCAGGGACAGGGCGTGGCTACACCTTC. Amino acids: CASSPGTGRGYTF.

This sequence joins TRBV5-1 and TRBJ1-2; D is possibly TRBD1 (5 bases). Trimming removed 5 bases at V and 8 bases at J, with 16 bases between. The CDR3 runs to 13 residues. Germline CDR1 reads SGHRS; CDR2 reads YFSETQ. CDR3 region: CASSGGSGGGYTF. CDR3 nucleotide sequence: TGCGCCAGCAGTGGGGGAAGCGGAGGGGGCTACACCTTC.

The rearrangement links TRBV28 to TRBJ2-5; D is unresolved. This CDR3 is built from 12 residues. CDR1 and CDR2 (germline): MDHEN, SYDVKM. V was trimmed by 5 bases and J by 7 bases, leaving 11 bases between them. The chain's CDR3 is CASSPLSGTQYF. As DNA, the CDR3 is TGTGCCAGCAGTCCGCTTTCTGGGACCCAGTACTTC.

The chain has TRBV5-1 and TRBJ1-1; 10 nucleotides match TRBD1. The V segment lost 4 bases and the J segment 3 bases; nucleotides outside the gene matches: 9. The CDR3 contains 16 residues. CDR1 and CDR2 from the germline V gene are SGHRS and YFSETQ. CDR3 sequence (DNA): TGCGCCAGCAGCGTGGGGACAGGGGTTTTGGACACTGAAGCTTTCTTT. This encodes CASSVGTGVLDTEAFF. Full variable domain (missing parts from reference TRBV5-1 and TRBJ1-1): KAGVTQTPRYLIKTRGQQVTLSCSPISGHRSVSWYQQTPGQGLQFLFEYFSETQRNKGNFPGRFSGRQFSNSRSEMNVSTLELGDSALYLCASSVGTGVLDTEAFFGQGTRLTVV.

The rearrangement links TRBV10-3 to TRBJ2-1; D uncertain. V lost 0 bases and J 10 bases, leaving 7 bases between the germline ends. The CDR3 has 12 amino acids. CDR1 and CDR2 (germline): ENHRY, SYGVKD. The CDR3 protein is CAISESITEQFF. The CDR3 DNA follows: TGTGCCATCAGTGAGTCAATTACCGAGCAGTTCTTC.

The chain couples TRBV11-2 to TRBJ1-4; D uncertain. The V gene's germline CDR1 is SGHAT and CDR2 FQNNGV. Trimming took 3 bases from V and 3 from J, leaving 11 bases between them. CDR3 size: 15 residues. The CDR3 DNA follows: TGTGCCAGCAGCTTTAACTGGGAGCCTAATGAAAAACTGTTTTTT. Translating it yields CASSFNWEPNEKLFF.

The genes are TRBV7-9 and TRBJ1-5, with TRBD1 identical over 7 bases. Germline V gene lookup returns CDR1 SEHNR and CDR2 FQNEAQ (reference sequence). The CDR3 totals 15 residues. After removal of 0 bases from V and 6 bases from J, the junction contained 5 bases not matched to a gene. CDR3: CASSLAGGLGQPQHF. For the CDR3, the DNA is TGTGCCAGCAGCTTAGCAGGGGGCCTGGGTCAGCCCCAGCATTTT.

This chain connects TRBV28 to TRBJ2-5; 12 bases align to TRBD2. Germline CDR1 reads MDHEN; CDR2 reads SYDVKM. The CDR3 sequence is 17 residues long. Germline trimming cut 5 bases from V and 2 bases from J; bases unmatched to any gene: 9. The CDR3 bases are TGTGCCAGCAGTCGAACGACTAGCGGGAGTGGTCAAGAGACCCAGTACTTC. It encodes CASSRTTSGSGQETQYF.

This chain connects TRBV5-1 to TRBJ2-1; weak D call: TRBD2 (6 bases). The germline gives CDR1 SGHRS, CDR2 YFSETQ. Trimming left V 5 bases short and J 12 bases short, with 30 bases between. This CDR3 has 17 residues. CDR3 in amino acids: CASSYGDAGPMIGVQFF. DNA for the CDR3: TGCGCCAGCAGTTATGGAGATGCGGGGCCGATGATTGGGGTGCAGTTCTTC. The whole variable domain, filled in from reference TRBV5-1 and TRBJ2-1, reads KAGVTQTPRYLIKTRGQQVTLSCSPISGHRSVSWYQQTPGQGLQFLFEYFSETQRNKGNFPGRFSGRQFSNSRSEMNVSTLELGDSALYLCASSYGDAGPMIGVQFFGPGTRLTVL.

This clone appeared once. V and J are TRBV6-5 and TRBJ2-1; possibly TRBD2 for D (6 bases). Germline V CDR1 and CDR2: MNHEY, SVGAGI. CDR3 length equals 15 residues. V was clipped by 4 bases and J by 7 bases, with 17 bases between them. This CDR3 is CASSSLSLARNEQFF. The DNA for the CDR3 is TGTGCCAGCAGTTCCCTCTCCCTAGCGCGGAATGAGCAGTTCTTC.